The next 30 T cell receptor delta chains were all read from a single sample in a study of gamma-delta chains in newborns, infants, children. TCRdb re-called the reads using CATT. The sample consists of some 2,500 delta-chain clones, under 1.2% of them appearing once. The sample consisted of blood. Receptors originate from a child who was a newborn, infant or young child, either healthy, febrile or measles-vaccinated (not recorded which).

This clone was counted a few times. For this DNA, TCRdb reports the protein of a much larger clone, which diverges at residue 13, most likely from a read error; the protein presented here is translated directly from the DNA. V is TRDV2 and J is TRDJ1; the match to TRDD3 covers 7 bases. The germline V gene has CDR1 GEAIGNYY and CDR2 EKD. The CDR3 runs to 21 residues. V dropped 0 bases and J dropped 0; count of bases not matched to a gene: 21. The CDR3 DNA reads TGTGCCTGTGACACCGTGGCCCTCCCGGCGGGGGATGAAAGGGACACCGATAAACTCATCTTT. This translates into CACDTVALPAGDERDTDKLIF.

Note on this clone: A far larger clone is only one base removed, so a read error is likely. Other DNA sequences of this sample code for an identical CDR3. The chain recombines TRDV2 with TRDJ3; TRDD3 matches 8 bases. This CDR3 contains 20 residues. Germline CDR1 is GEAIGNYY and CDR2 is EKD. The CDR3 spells CACDTMYWGASSWDTRQMFF. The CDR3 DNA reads TGTGCCTGTGACACAATGTACTGGGGGGCAAGCTCCTGGGACACTCGACAGATGTTTTTC.

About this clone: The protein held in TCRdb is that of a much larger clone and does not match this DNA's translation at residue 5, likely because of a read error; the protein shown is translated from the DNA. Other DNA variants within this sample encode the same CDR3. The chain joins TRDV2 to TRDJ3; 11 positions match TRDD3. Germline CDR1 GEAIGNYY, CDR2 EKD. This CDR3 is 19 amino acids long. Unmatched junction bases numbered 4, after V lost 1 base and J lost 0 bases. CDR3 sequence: CACDTVLGDSSWDTRQMFF. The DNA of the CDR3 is TGTGCCTGTGACACAGTACTGGGGGATAGCTCCTGGGACACCCGACAGATGTTTTTC.

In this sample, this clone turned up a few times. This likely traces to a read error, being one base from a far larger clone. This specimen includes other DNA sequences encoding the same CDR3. CDR3 residues: CACDILGDLTAQLFF. The CDR3 region has the DNA TGTGCCTGTGACATACTAGGGGATTTGACAGCACAACTCTTCTTT. The rearrangement joins TRDV2 to TRDJ2; tentatively, D is TRDD3 (5 bases). This CDR3 spans 15 amino acids. Trimming pared 2 bases from V and 1 base from J, leaving 10 bases between. Germline CDR1 is GEAIGNYY and CDR2 is EKD.

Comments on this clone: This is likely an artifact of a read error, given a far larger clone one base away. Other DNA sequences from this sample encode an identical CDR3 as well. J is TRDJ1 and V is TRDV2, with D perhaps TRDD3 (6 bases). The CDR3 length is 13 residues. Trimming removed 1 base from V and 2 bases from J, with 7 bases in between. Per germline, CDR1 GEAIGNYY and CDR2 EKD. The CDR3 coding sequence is TGTGCCTGTGACACTTGGGGGACCGATAAACTCATCTTT. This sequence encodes CACDTWGTDKLIF.

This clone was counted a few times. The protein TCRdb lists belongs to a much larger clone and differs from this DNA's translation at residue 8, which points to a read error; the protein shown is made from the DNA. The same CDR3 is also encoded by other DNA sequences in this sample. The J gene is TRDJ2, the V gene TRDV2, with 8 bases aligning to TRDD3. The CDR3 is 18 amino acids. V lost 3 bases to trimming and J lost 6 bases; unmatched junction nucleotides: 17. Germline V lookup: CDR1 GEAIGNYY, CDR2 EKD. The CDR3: CACDPCTEGYDHPAQLFF. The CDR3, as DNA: TGTGCCTGTGACCCTTGTACTGAGGGATACGATCACCCAGCACAACTCTTCTTT.

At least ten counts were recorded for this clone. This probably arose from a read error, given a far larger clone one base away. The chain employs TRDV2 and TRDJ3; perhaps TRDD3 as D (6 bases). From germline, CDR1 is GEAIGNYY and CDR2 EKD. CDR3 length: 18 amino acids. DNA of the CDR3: TGTGCCTGTGACACCGTCACCTGGGGCTCCTGGGACGCCCGACAGATGTTTTTC. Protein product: CACDTVTWGSWDARQMFF.

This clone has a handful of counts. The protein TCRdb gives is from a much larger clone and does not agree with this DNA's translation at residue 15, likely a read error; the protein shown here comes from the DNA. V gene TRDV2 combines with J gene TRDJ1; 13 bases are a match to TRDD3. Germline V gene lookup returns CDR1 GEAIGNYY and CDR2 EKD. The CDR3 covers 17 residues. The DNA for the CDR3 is TGTGCCTGTGACATACTGGGGGATACGCGAAACACCGATAAAATCATCTTT. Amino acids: CACDILGDTRNTDKIIF.

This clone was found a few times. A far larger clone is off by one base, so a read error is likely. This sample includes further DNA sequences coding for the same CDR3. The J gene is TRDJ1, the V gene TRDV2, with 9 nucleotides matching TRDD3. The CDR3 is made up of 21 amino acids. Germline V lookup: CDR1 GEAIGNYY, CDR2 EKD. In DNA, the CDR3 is TGTGCCTGTGACACCGTAAGAACGGGGATACGCCAGGACAAGTACACCGACAAACTCATCTTT. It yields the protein CACDTVRTGIRQDKYTDKLIF.

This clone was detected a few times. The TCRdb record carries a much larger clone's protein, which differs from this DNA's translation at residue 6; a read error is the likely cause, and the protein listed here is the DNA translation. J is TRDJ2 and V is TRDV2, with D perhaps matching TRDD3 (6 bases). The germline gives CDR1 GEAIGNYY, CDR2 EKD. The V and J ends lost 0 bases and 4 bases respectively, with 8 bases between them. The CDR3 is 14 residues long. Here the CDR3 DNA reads TGTGCCTGTGACACCCGGGGGAAGACAGCACAACTCTTCTTT. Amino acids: CACDTRGKTAQLFF.

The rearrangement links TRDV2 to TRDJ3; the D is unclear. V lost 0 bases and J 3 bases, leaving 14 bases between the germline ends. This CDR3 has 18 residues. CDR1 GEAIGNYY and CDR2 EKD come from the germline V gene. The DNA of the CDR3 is TGTGCCTGTGACACCGGAGTATGGAATAACTGGGACACCCGACAGATGTTTTTC. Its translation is CACDTGVWNNWDTRQMFF.

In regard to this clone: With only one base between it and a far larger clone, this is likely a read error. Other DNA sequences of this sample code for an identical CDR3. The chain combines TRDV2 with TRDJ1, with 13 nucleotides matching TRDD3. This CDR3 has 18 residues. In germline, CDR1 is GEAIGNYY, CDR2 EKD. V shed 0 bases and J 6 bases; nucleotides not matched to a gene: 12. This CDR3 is CACDTVTGGYALENKLIF. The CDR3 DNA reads TGTGCCTGTGACACCGTTACTGGGGGATACGCCCTAGAGAATAAACTCATCTTT.

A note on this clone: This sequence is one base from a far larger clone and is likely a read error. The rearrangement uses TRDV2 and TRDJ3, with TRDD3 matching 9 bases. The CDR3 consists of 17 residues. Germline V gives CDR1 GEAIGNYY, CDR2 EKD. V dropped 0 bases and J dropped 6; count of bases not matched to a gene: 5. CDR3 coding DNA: TGTGCCTGTGACACCGTCGGGGGATACTTGGACACCCGACAGATGTTTTTC. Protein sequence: CACDTVGGYLDTRQMFF.

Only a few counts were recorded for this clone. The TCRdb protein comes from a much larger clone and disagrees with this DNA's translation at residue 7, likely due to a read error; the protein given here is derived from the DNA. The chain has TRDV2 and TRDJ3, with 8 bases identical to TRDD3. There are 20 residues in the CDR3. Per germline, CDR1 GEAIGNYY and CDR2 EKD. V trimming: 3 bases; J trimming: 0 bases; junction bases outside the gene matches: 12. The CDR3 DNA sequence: TGTGCCTGTGACCCGGCTGCTGGGGGACCGAGCTCCTGGGACACCCGACAGATGTTTTTC. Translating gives CACDPAAGGPSSWDTRQMFF.

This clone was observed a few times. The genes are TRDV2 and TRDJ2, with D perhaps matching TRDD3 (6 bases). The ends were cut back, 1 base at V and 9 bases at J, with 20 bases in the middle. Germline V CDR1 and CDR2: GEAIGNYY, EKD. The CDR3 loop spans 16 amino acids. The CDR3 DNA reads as TGTGCCTGTGACACGGTGGGGGGCCTAGGGTTCACACAACTCTTCTTT. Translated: CACDTVGGLGFTQLFF.

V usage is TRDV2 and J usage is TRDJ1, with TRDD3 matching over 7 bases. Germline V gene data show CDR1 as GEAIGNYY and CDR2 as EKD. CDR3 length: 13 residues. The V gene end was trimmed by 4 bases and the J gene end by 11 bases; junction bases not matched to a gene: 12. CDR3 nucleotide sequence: TGTGCCTGTGATCTACTGGGGAAAGAGGGGCTCATCTTT. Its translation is CACDLLGKEGLIF.

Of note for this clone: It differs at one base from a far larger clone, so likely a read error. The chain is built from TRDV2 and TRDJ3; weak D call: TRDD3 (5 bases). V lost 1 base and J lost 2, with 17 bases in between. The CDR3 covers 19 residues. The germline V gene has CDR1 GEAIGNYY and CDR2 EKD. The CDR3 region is CACDTVDGPGTWDTRQMFF. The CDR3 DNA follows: TGTGCCTGTGACACGGTGGATGGGCCTGGGACCTGGGACACCCGACAGATGTTTTTC.

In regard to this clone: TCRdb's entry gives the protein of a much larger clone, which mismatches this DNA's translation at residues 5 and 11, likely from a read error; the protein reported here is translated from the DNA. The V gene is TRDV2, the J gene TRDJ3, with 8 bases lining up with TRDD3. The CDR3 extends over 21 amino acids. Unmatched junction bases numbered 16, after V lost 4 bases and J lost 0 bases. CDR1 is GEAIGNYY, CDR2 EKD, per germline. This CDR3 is CACDALGVRRLSSWDTRQMFF. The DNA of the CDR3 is TGTGCCTGTGATGCACTGGGGGTTCGCCGTCTTAGCTCCTGGGACACCCGACAGATGTTTTTC.

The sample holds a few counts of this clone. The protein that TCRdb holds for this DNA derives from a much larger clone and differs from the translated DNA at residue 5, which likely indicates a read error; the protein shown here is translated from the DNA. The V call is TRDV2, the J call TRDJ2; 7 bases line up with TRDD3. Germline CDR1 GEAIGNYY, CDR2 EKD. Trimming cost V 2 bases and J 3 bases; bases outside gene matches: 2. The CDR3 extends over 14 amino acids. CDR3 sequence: CACDKWGMTAQLFF. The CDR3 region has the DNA TGTGCCTGTGACAAATGGGGGATGACAGCACAACTCTTCTTT.

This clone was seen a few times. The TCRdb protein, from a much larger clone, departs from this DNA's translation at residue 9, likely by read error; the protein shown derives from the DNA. Written as DNA, the CDR3 is TGTGCCTGTGATGTACTGGGGGTTAGCCGTCCTAGCTCCTGGGACACCCGACAGATGTTTTTC. It encodes CACDVLGVSRPSSWDTRQMFF. This chain links TRDV2 with TRDJ3; the match to TRDD3 covers 8 bases. From germline, CDR1 is GEAIGNYY and CDR2 EKD. The CDR3 consists of 21 residues. Trimming cost V 4 bases and J 0 bases; bases outside gene matches: 16.

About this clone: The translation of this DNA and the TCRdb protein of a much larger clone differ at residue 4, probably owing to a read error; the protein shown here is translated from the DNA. DNA of the CDR3: TGTGCCTGTGGCCCCGTACTGGGGGATACGGCTTTGACAGCACAACTCTTCTTT. Translation gives CACGPVLGDTALTAQLFF. The chain combines TRDV2 with TRDJ2; the match to TRDD3 covers 13 bases. Germline V CDR1 and CDR2: GEAIGNYY, EKD. Unmatched junction bases numbered 8, after V lost 5 bases and J lost 0 bases. This CDR3 has 18 amino acids.

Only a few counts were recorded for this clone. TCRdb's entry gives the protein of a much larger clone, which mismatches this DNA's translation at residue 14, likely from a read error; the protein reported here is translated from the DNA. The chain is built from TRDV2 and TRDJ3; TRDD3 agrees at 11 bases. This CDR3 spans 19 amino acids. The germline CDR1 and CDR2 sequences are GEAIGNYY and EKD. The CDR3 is CACDKVLGDSSWDARQMFF. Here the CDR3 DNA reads TGTGCCTGTGACAAAGTACTGGGGGATAGCTCCTGGGACGCCCGACAGATGTTTTTC.

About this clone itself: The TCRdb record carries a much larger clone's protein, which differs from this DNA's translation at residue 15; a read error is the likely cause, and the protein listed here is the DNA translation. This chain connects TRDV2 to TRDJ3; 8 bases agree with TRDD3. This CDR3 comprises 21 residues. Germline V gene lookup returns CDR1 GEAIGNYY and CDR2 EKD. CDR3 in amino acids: CACDVLGVRRPSSWNTRQMFF. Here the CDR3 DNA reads TGTGCCTGTGATGTACTGGGGGTTCGCCGTCCTAGCTCCTGGAACACCCGACAGATGTTTTTC.

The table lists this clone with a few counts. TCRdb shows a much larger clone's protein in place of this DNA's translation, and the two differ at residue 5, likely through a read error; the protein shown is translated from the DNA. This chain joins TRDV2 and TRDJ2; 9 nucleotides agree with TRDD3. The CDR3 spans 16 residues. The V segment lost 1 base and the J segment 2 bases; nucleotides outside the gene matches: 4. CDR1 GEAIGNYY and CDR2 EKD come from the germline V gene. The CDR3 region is CACDTLGEELTAQLFF. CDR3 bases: TGTGCCTGTGACACACTGGGGGAAGAATTGACAGCACAACTCTTCTTT.

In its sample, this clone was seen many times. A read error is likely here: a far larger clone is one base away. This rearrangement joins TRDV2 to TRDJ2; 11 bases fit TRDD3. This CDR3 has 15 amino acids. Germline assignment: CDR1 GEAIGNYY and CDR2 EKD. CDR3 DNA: TGTGCCTGTGGCACCTGGGGGATACTGACAGCACAACTCTTCTTT. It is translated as CACGTWGILTAQLFF.

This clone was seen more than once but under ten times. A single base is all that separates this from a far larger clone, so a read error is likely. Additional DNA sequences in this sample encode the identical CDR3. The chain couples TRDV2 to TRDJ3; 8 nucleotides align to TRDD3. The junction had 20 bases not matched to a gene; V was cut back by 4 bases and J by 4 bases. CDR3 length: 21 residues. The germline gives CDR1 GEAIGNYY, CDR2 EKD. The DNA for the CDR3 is TGTGCCTGTGATGTACTGGGGGTTCGCCGTCCTAGCTCATGGGACACCCGACAGATGTTTTTC. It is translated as CACDVLGVRRPSSWDTRQMFF.

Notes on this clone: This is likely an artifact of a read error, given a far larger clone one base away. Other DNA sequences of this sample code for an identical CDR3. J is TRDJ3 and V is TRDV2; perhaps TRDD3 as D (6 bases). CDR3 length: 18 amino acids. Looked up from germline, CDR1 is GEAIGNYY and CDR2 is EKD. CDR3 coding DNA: TGTGCATGTGACAAGTTAGGATACCGCTCCTGGGACACCCGACAGATGTTTTTC. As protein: CACDKLGYRSWDTRQMFF.

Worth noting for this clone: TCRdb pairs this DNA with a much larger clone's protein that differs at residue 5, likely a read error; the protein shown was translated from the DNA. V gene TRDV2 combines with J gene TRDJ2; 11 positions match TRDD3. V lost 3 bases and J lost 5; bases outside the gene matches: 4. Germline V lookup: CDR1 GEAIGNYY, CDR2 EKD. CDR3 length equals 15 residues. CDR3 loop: CACDQLGDITAQLFF. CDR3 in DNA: TGTGCCTGTGACCAACTGGGGGATATTACAGCACAACTCTTCTTT.

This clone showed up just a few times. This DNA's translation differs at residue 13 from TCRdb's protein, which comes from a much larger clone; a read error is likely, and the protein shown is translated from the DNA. The CDR3 DNA sequence: TGTGCCTGTGACACACTGGGGGATACGACAGCACAACCCTTCTTT. It is translated as CACDTLGDTTAQPFF. The chain uses TRDV2 and TRDJ2; 13 bases match TRDD3. Germline lookup yields CDR1 GEAIGNYY and CDR2 EKD. This CDR3 has 15 amino acids.

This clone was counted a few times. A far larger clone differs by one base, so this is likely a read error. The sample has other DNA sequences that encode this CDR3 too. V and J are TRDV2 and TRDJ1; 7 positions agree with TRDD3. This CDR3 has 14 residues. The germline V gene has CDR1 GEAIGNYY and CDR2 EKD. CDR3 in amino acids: CACDKWGKTDKLIF. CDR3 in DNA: TGTGCTTGTGACAAATGGGGGAAGACCGATAAACTCATCTTT.